This T cell receptor beta chain is drawn from a study of a mutant IDH1 vaccine in newly diagnosed glioma. Study summary: There were roughly 62% males and roughly 38% females among treated patients, whose mean age was 40.4 years.

In regard to this clone: Its antigen is currently unknown.

Assay: immunoSEQ multiplex PCR; the TCRdb copy retains only in-frame clones and omits some. This repertoire shows about 88,000 clones, more than 65% found once; its top ten account for around 5%. Study-level points and caveats: Detectable vaccine-induced immune responses arose in over 90% of patients. The authors found pseudoprogression apparently unrelated to changes in top peripheral T cell clonotypes.

There are 17 residues in the CDR3. Unmatched junction bases numbered 7, after V lost 5 bases and J lost 0 bases. CDR1 SGHVS and CDR2 FNYEAQ come from the germline V gene. Time point of the sample: baseline, week 1 (first vaccination visit). The treatment here: pre-vaccination baseline after standard-of-care therapy. Donor tumors were new WHO grade 3 or 4 IDH1-mutant, ATRX-lost astrocytomas. The source is a man between 40 and 49 years old with glioma. Some clones in this sample may be carry-over from other donors' samples. The sample in question was PBMCs, obtained from a glioma patient treated with radiotherapy, temozolomide or both. The chain recombines TRBV7-6 with TRBJ2-3; 11 bases line up with TRBD2. CDR3 amino acids: CASSPRLAGPSTDTQYF. CDR3 sequence (DNA): TGTGCCAGCAGCCCCCGACTAGCGGGGCCTAGCACAGATACGCAGTATTTT.